This paragraph covers one T cell receptor beta chain sequence. Its matching antigen is unknown. This sample stems from a study of beta chain features in type 1 diabetes. The germline CDR1 and CDR2 sequences are SGHTA and FQGNSA. The CDR3 has 15 residues. V lost 5 bases, J lost 6 bases, and 5 bases stayed unmatched. Findings and limits, study-wide: Type 1 diabetes patients showed a moderate but significant shortening of TCRB CDR3s in all four CD4+ subsets.

The investigators reverse transcribed all of the isolated RNA, so they sequenced expressed TCRB transcripts. About 3.57 million reads, on average, came from each naive, central memory and regulatory T cell sample. Clones were read by immunoSEQ multiplex PCR, and TCRdb kept only the in-frame ones, dropping some. The sample has 150,000 to 190,000 clones; about 9.3% are singletons. Populations obtained by sorting all exceeded 95% purity. The chain employs TRBV7-2 and TRBJ2-7; TRBD2 agrees at 15 bases. Sequenced input: central memory CD4+ T cells from blood. The source is a man younger than 40 with type 1 diabetes. CDR3 nucleotide sequence: TGTGCCAGCAGCCCCGGACTAGCGGGAGGGAGCGAGCAGTACTTC. It codes for CASSPGLAGGSEQYF.